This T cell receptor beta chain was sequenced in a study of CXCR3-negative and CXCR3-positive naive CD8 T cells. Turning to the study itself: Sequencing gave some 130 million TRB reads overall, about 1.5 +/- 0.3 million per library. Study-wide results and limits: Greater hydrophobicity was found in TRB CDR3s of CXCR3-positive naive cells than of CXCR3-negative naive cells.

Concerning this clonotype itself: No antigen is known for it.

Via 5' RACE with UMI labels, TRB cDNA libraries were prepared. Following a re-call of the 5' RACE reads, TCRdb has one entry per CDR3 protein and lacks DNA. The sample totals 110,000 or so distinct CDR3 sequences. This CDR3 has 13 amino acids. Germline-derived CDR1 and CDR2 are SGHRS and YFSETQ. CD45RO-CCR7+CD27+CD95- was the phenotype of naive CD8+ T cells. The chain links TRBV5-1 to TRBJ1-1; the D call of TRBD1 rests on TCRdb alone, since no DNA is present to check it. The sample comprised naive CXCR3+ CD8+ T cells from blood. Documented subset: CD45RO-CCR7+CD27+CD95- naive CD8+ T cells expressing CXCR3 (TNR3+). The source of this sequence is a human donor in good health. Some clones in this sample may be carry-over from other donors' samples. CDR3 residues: CASSLVGQIEAFF.